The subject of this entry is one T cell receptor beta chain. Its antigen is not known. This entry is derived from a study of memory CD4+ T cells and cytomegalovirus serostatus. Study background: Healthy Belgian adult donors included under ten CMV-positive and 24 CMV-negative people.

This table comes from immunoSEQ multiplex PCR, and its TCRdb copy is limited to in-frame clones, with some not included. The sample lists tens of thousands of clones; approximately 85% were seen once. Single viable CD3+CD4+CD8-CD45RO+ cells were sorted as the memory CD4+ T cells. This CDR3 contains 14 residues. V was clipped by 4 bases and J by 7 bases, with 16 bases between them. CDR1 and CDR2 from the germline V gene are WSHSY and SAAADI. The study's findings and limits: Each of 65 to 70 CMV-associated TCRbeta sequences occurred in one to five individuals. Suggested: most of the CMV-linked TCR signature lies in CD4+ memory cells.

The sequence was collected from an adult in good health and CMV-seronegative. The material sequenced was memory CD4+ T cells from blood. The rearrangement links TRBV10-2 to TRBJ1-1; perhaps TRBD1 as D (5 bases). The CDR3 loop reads CASSAPGTENEAFF. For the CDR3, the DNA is TGCGCCAGCAGTGCCCCCGGGACGGAAAATGAAGCTTTCTTT.